One sample yielded the 4 T cell receptor beta chains listed below, sequenced in a study of blood T cells in healthy people across ages (dated by TCRdb to between 2015 and 2017). The library was made by 5' RACE. This sample was sequenced with an Illumina HiSeq 2500. A second PCR of roughly 6 to 11 cycles was performed with a sample-barcoded 5' primer and a J-beta primer mix. TCRdb trimmed the raw reads at Q25, called clones with MiXCR and kept productive beta chains. When rows share a CDR3 protein, they turn into one entry using the most common DNA and genes. The sample table shows some 710,000 distinct CDR3 sequences, and about 45% are seen once. Around a sixth of the sample is taken by the ten largest. What was sequenced was blood. Receptor source: an elderly man in good health.

This clonotype has ten or more counts. The chain carries TRBV28 and TRBJ2-1; the D gene is possibly TRBD2 (6 bases). Trimming took 5 bases from V and 6 from J, leaving 14 bases between them. Germline CDR1 is MDHEN and CDR2 is SYDVKM. This CDR3 has 14 residues. This chain's CDR3 is CASSRGLRSNEQFF. The CDR3 nucleotides are TGTGCCAGCAGTAGGGGACTCCGTTCCAATGAGCAGTTCTTC.

The chain couples TRBV20-1 to TRBJ2-1; D call uncertain. The V gene's germline CDR1 is DFQATT and CDR2 SNEGSKA (reference sequence). The V end was cut by 4 bases, the J end by 0 bases, with 10 bases between. The CDR3 runs to 14 residues. CDR3 coding DNA: TGCAGTGCTACGAATCCTGGCTCCTACAATGAGCAGTTCTTC. It is translated as CSATNPGSYNEQFF.

On this clonotype: Germline and junction disagree at one end, which may indicate a read error. The CDR3, as DNA: TGTGCCAGCAGTTCCGGGTTAGCGGGAGGAGAGGAGACCCGGTACTTC. This encodes CASSSGLAGGEETRYF. V and J are TRBV12-3 or TRBV12-4 and TRBJ2-5, with 10 bases that match TRBD2. This CDR3 is built from 16 residues.

V usage is TRBV29-1 and J usage is TRBJ2-6; D is uncertain. CDR1 and CDR2 from the germline V gene are SQVTM and ANQGSEA. The CDR3 is made up of 12 amino acids. Trimming shortened V by 7 bases and J by 1 base, and 5 bases separated the two germline ends. CDR3 DNA sequence: TGCAGCGCCATATCTGGGGCCAACGTCCTGACTTTC. This codes for CSAISGANVLTF.